This T cell receptor (beta chain) derives from a study of blood T cell repertoires in COVID-19 (dated by TCRdb to the early 2020s). Regarding the research as a whole: Collaborator samples came from the United States, Italy and Spain and covered acute and convalescent phases of COVID-19. Deeply sampled blood TCRbeta repertoires from subjects exposed to, actively infected with, or recovered from COVID-19 were included in the dataset. A de-identified subject ID, COVID-19 status, age in years and sex were almost always included in the sample metadata. The prospective study material was composed of cDNA or gDNA derived from T cells, B-cell-depleted T cells, or PBMCs. The samples were drawn from two sources: the first 160 participants of the ongoing ImmuneRACE study, and 1,000 to 1,500 subjects contributed by 6 global collaborators. Where available, HLA class I and class II types were taken from metadata supplied by the sample provider and were not determined by assay-based typing. The repertoires were made available in a free public database intended to serve as a resource for research on the immune response to SARS-CoV-2.

TCRbeta CDR3 regions were amplified from genomic DNA using the immunoSEQ Assay, a bias-controlled multiplex PCR. On the study's bioinformatics: Within the assay, amplification of reference gene primers was used to estimate how many nucleated cells each sample contained. Sequence reads were collapsed and filtered to measure the absolute abundance of every unique TCRbeta CDR3 rearrangement. For each sample, productive Simpson clonality was calculated as the square root of Simpson's diversity index over productive rearrangements. TCRdb provides this immuneACCESS table in a form limited to in-frame rearrangements. Some clones are lacking; in checked studies, under half of them reflect an unresolved V gene, and why the rest are absent is not known. Clone size and V and J calls were adopted from that table, with D and trimming inferred from the DNA. The sample profile shows 80,000 or so clones; approximately 80% of them were found once. Of the sample, about a sixth is held by the ten largest clones.

The CDR3 goes from the cysteine to the phenylalanine over 17 residues. The entry retains the CDR3 DNA only, 51 bases that are in frame from base 1. Paper-wide results and their limitations: Clinical and demographic metadata were provided uncurated, with the amount varying by source and participant.

Turning to this clone: Its antigen is still unknown. No much larger clonotype is one base removed from it; base qualities were not supplied.

Collaborating institutions collected whole blood in K2EDTA tubes following their own protocols. For TCRbeta analysis, collaborators shipped samples as frozen whole blood, isolated PBMCs, or DNA extracted from either of those sample types. The source material was peripheral blood. This chain joins TRBV21-1 to TRBJ1-6; TRBD1, the D gene given by the table, was not confirmed from the DNA. TRBV21-1 is noted as a pseudogene. The TCR comes from an older woman with acute or convalescent COVID-19. The CDR3 region has the sequence CASSRDRGRSYNSPLHF. At the DNA level, the sequence is TGTGCCAGCAGCAGAGACAGGGGTAGGTCCTATAATTCACCCCTCCACTTT.